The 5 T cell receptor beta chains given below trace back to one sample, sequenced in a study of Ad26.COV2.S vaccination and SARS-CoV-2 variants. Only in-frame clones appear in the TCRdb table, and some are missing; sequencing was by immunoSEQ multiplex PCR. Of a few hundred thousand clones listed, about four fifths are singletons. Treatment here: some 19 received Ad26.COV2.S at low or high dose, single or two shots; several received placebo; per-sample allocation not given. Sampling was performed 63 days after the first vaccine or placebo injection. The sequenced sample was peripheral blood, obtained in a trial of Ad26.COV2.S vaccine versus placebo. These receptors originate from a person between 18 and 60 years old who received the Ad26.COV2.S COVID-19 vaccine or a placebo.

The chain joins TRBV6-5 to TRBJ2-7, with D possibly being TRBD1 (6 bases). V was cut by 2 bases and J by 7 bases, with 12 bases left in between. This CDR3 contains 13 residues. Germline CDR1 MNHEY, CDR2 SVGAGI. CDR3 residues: CASSYRARGEQYF. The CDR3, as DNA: TGTGCCAGCAGTTACCGGGCGAGGGGGGAGCAGTACTTC.

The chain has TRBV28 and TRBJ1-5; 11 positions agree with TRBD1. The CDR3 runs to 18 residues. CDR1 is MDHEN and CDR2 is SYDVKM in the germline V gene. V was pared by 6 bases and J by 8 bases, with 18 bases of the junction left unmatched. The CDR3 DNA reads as TGTGCCAGCAGGCCCGGGACAGGGGGAACCCTGGGGTTTAAGCCCCAGCATTTT. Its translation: CASRPGTGGTLGFKPQHF.

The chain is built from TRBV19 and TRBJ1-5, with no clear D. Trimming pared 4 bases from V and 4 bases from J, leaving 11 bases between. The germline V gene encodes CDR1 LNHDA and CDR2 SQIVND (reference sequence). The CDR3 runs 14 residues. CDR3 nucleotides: TGTGCCAGTAGTACCCAAAGGGCAAATCAGCCCCAGCATTTT. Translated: CASSTQRANQPQHF.

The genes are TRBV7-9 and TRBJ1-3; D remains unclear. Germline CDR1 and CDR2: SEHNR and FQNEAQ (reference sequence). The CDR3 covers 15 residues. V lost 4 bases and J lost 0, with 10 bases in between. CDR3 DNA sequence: TGTGCCAGCAGCTCACAACTCCACTCTGGAAACACCATATATTTT. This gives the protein CASSSQLHSGNTIYF.

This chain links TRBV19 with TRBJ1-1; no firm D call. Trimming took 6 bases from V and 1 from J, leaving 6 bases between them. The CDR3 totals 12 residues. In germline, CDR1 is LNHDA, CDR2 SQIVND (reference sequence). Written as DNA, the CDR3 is TGTGCCAGTAGGGCGGGGAACACTGAAGCTTTCTTT. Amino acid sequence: CASRAGNTEAFF.